This T cell receptor beta chain was sequenced in a study of blood T cell repertoires in COVID-19. Study-level background: The origin of the acute and convalescent COVID-19 samples was the United States, Italy and Spain. Nucleic acid was either cDNA or gDNA, and it came from T cells, B-cell-depleted T cells, or PBMCs.

How the authors handled the data: Scientists estimated how many nucleated cells there were by amplifying reference gene primers. Generated by immunoSEQ multiplex PCR, the TCRdb table keeps only in-frame clones and is missing some. That table supplies the V and J calls and clone size; D and trimming were determined from the DNA. The sample lists 390,000 or so clones, roughly 86% occurring once. The CDR3 spans 13 residues. From germline, CDR1 is SNHLY and CDR2 FYNNEI. V lost 6 bases and J lost 2, with 11 bases in between. Seattle participants joined during active infection and were tracked over time. The rearrangement links TRBV2 to TRBJ2-7; D is possibly TRBD1 (6 bases). The sample comprised peripheral blood. The origin of this receptor is a woman aged 25-40 years with COVID-19, enrolled during active disease. The CDR3 loop reads CASSGRGPYEQYF. CDR3 sequence (DNA): TGTGCCAGCAGCGGCAGGGGCCCCTACGAGCAGTACTTC.